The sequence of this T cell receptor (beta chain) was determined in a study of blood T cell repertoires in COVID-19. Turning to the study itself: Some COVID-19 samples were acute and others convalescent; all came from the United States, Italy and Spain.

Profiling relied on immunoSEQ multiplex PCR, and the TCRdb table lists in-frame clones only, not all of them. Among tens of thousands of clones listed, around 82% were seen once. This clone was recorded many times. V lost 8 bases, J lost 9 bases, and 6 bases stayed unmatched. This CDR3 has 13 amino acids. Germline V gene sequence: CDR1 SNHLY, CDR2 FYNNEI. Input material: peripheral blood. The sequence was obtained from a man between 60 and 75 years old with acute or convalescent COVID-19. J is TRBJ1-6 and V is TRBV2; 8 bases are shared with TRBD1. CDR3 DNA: TGTGCCAGCTGGACAGGGAGGACTTCACCCCTCCACTTT. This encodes CASWTGRTSPLHF.